These T cell receptor beta chains were read from a single sample in a study of T cell responses to AZD1222 COVID-19 vaccine. Method: immunoSEQ multiplex PCR; TCRdb's copy keeps in-frame clones and lacks some. The profile shows 80,000 to 100,000 clones, approximately 90% of them singletons. The sequencing here drew on peripheral blood, taken 28 days after the second AZD1222 dose. These receptors were taken from an adult who received the AZD1222 COVID-19 vaccine. The CDR3 runs from the conserved cysteine through the conserved F or W. The D gene is left open where the match is weak. Some rows mark clone size as missing; the rest say once, few, many or name a class of expanded clone.

clone_size: -; d_call: TRBD1; j_call: TRBJ1-1; v_call: TRBV12-3/TRBV12-4; cdr3_aa: CASSEQGVEAFF; cdr3_nt: TGTGCCAGCAGTGAACAGGGGGTTGAAGCTTTCTTT
clone_size: -; d_call: -; j_call: TRBJ2-3; v_call: TRBV7-3; cdr3_aa: CASSSISTDTQYF; cdr3_nt: TGTGCCAGCAGCTCGATAAGCACAGATACGCAGTATTTT
clone_size: -; d_call: TRBD2; j_call: TRBJ2-1; v_call: TRBV7-3; cdr3_aa: CASSNLTSSPVF; cdr3_nt: TGTGCCAGCAGCAATCTGACTAGCAGTCCTGTCTTC
clone_size: -; d_call: -; j_call: TRBJ1-2; v_call: TRBV18; cdr3_aa: CASSPNIRDPNYGYTF; cdr3_nt: TGTGCCAGCTCACCGAATATCAGGGATCCTAACTATGGCTACACCTTC
clone_size: -; d_call: -; j_call: TRBJ1-1; v_call: TRBV19; cdr3_aa: CASSILAPTLNTEAFF; cdr3_nt: TGTGCCAGTAGTATATTGGCACCTACCTTGAACACTGAAGCTTTCTTT
clone_size: once; d_call: -; j_call: TRBJ1-2; v_call: TRBV12-5; cdr3_aa: CASGLVRKFGGYTF; cdr3_nt: TGTGCTAGTGGTTTGGTACGAAAATTTGGTGGCTACACCTTC
clone_size: -; d_call: -; j_call: TRBJ1-5; v_call: TRBV5-1; cdr3_aa: CASSLVPGYGQPQHF; cdr3_nt: TGCGCCAGCAGCTTGGTCCCAGGGTATGGTCAGCCCCAGCATTTT
clone_size: -; d_call: -; j_call: TRBJ2-3; v_call: TRBV7-8; cdr3_aa: CASSFGVLLAEGNTDTQYF; cdr3_nt: TGTGCCAGCAGCTTTGGGGTGCTTTTGGCAGAGGGGAACACAGATACGCAGTATTTT
clone_size: once; d_call: -; j_call: TRBJ2-6; v_call: TRBV10-2; cdr3_aa: CASSVLSGANVLTF; cdr3_nt: TGCGCCAGCAGTGTGCTCTCTGGGGCCAACGTCCTGACTTTC
clone_size: once; d_call: TRBD2; j_call: TRBJ2-5; v_call: TRBV7-2; cdr3_aa: CASSSLPGLAVQETQYF; cdr3_nt: TGTGCCAGCAGCTCCCTCCCGGGACTAGCGGTCCAAGAGACCCAGTACTTC
clone_size: -; d_call: -; j_call: TRBJ1-4; v_call: TRBV15; cdr3_aa: CATSRGGNEKLFF; cdr3_nt: TGTGCCACCAGCAGAGGGGGTAATGAAAAACTGTTTTTT
clone_size: -; d_call: -; j_call: TRBJ2-5; v_call: TRBV19; cdr3_aa: CASSITVSQTGQETQYF; cdr3_nt: TGTGCCAGTAGTATTACCGTTTCACAGACAGGCCAAGAGACCCAGTACTTC
clone_size: -; d_call: TRBD2; j_call: TRBJ2-3; v_call: TRBV11-2; cdr3_aa: CASSPTGTSSDTQYF; cdr3_nt: TGTGCCAGCAGCCCCACCGGGACTAGCTCAGATACGCAGTATTTT
clone_size: once; d_call: TRBD1; j_call: TRBJ2-1; v_call: TRBV6-5; cdr3_aa: CASSYSGTGYNEQFF; cdr3_nt: TGTGCCAGCAGTTACTCAGGGACAGGCTACAATGAGCAGTTCTTC